A selection of T cell receptor beta chains follows, all from one sample in a study of cytomegalovirus exposure and HLA in healthy donors. The assay was immunoSEQ multiplex PCR, and TCRdb's table has in-frame clones only and misses some. The top ten hold 3% to 3.5% of the sample, which has under 150,000 clones, about 80% seen once. Material: PBMCs. The receptors here all came from a male donor in good health and CMV-seronegative. Each CDR3 is given with its conserved first and last residue. The D gene is left open where the match is weak. Size tells how often a clone was seen (once, few, many) or the class of an expanded clone, and some rows leave it out.

j_gene | v_gene | abundance | d_gene | CDR3aa | CDR3nt
TRBJ2-7 | TRBV5-8 | - | TRBD1 | CASRRTGTEQYF | TGTGCCAGCAGGAGGACAGGGACCGAGCAGTACTTC
TRBJ2-1 | TRBV19 | - | - | CASSSTGTKYNEQFF | TGTGCCAGTAGTAGCACCGGGACAAAGTACAATGAGCAGTTCTTC
TRBJ2-7 | TRBV25-1 | - | - | CASSELFGSEQYF | TGTGCCAGCAGTGAATTGTTTGGGAGCGAGCAGTACTTC
TRBJ2-1 | TRBV5-1 | - | TRBD2 | CASLRGVGRAYNEQFF | TGCGCCAGCCTCAGGGGAGTCGGGAGGGCTTACAATGAGCAGTTCTTC
TRBJ1-1 | TRBV9 | - | TRBD1 | CASSSATGRATEAFF | TGTGCCAGCAGCTCAGCGACAGGGCGGGCCACTGAAGCTTTCTTT
TRBJ2-7 | TRBV2 | - | TRBD1 | CARRMDRGSYEQYF | TGTGCCAGGAGAATGGACAGGGGGTCCTACGAGCAGTACTTC
TRBJ2-1 | TRBV15 | few | TRBD2 | CATSSSSGSVNEQFF | TGTGCCACCAGCAGTTCTAGCGGGAGTGTCAATGAGCAGTTCTTC
TRBJ2-3 | TRBV15 | - | TRBD1 | CATSPPPRTGGSVTQYF | TGTGCCACCAGCCCCCCGCCCCGGACAGGGGGCTCAGTTACGCAGTATTTT
TRBJ1-4 | TRBV19 | - | - | CASSTRVRRSNEKLFF | TGTGCCAGTAGTACCCGAGTGAGGCGGAGTAATGAAAAACTGTTTTTT
TRBJ1-2 | TRBV27 | few | TRBD1 | CASSYGSSGTGGLSGYTF | TGTGCCAGCAGTTATGGCTCGTCGGGGACAGGGGGTCTTAGTGGCTACACCTTC
TRBJ2-7 | TRBV7-9 | - | - | CASSLQGRPYEQYF | TGTGCCAGCAGCTTACAGGGGCGACCCTACGAGCAGTACTTC